This TCR beta chain emerged from a study of Ad26.COV2.S vaccination and SARS-CoV-2 variants. Overall study: The vaccine Ad26.COV2.S was put into the muscle once, or twice with 56 days between.

Treatment in this sample: roughly 19 received Ad26.COV2.S at low or high dose, single or two shots; about 5 received placebo; per-sample allocation not given. The study sampled participants on day 63 after the first vaccine or placebo injection. Profiling relied on immunoSEQ multiplex PCR, and the TCRdb table lists in-frame clones only, not all of them. The sample has approximately 480,000 clones, around nine tenths seen once. This TCR derives from a person between 18 and 59 years old who received the Ad26.COV2.S COVID-19 vaccine or a placebo. The specimen comprised peripheral blood, sampled in a trial of Ad26.COV2.S vaccine versus placebo.

CDR3: CASSPRPTSGLSDTQYF. The CDR3 DNA reads TGTGCCAGTAGCCCCCGCCCGACTAGCGGGCTTTCAGATACGCAGTATTTT. The rearrangement joins TRBV19 to TRBJ2-3; 10 bases match TRBD2. Germline V lookup: CDR1 LNHDA, CDR2 SQIVND (reference sequence). The junction had 13 bases not matched to a gene; V was cut back by 6 bases and J by 4 bases. This CDR3 comprises 17 residues.